This T cell receptor beta chain was profiled in a study of read filtering for tumor transcriptome and immune sequencing. Study at large: DNase treatment preceded whole-transcriptome library preparation. IR-seq gave about 3.5 to 10.27 million TCR reads per sample; RNA-seq gave about 80 to 1273. The study's findings and limits: Without single-read clonotypes, shared clonotype proportions correlated more between IR-seq and RNA-seq.

Every patient had bone marrow sampled while the disease was active. The CDR3 has 12 amino acids. The V and J ends lost 6 bases and 5 bases respectively, with 10 bases between them. Looked up from germline, CDR1 is MNHEY and CDR2 is SMNVEV (reference sequence). This clonotype has a count of ten or more. Its antigen is undetermined. This library used about 360 ng RNA and molecular barcoded adaptors spanning alpha/delta and beta/gamma chains. MiXCR, run by TCRdb on the reads, gives a single entry per CDR3 protein. The data contain approximately 58,000 distinct CDR3 sequences, roughly 20% of them singletons.

Sequenced input: a population of CD138-negative cells sorted from bone marrow. This chain links TRBV27 with TRBJ2-5; maybe TRBD1 (6 bases). The sequence was collected from a donor aged 40 or over with multiple myeloma. The chain's CDR3 is CASSSRGETQYF. CDR3 sequence (DNA): TGTGCCAGCAGCTCAAGGGGGGAGACCCAGTACTTC.